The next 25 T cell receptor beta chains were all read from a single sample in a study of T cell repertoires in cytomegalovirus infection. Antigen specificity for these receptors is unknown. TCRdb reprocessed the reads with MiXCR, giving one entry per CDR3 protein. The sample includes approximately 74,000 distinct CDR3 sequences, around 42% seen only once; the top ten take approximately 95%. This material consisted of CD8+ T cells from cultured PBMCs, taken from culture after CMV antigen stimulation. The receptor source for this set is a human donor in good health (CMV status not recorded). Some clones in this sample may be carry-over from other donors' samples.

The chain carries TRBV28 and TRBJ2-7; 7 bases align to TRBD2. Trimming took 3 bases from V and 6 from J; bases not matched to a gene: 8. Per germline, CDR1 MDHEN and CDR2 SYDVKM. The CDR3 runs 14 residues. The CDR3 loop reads CASSFSGTTFEQYF. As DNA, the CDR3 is TGTGCCAGCAGTTTCTCGGGGACTACCTTCGAGCAGTACTTC.

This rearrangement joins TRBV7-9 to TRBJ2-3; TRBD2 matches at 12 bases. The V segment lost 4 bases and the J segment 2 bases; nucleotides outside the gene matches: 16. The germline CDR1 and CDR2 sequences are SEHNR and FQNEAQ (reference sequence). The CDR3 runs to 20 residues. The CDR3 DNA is TGTGCCAGCAGCTCATCGGTACTAGCGGGGGGCCTGGGCGTCACAGATACGCAGTATTTT. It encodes CASSSSVLAGGLGVTDTQYF.

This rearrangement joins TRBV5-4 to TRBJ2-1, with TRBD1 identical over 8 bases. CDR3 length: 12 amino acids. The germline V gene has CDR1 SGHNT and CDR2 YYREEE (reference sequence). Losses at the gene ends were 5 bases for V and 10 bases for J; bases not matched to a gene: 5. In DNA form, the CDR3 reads TGTGCCAGCAGAACCGACAGGGGAGAGCAGTTCTTC. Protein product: CASRTDRGEQFF.

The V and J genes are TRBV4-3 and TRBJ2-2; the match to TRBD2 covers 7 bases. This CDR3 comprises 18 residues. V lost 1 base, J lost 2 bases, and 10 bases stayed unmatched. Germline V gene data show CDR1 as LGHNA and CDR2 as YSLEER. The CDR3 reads CASSQVGFGGRNTGELFF. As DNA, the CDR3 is TGCGCCAGCAGCCAAGTCGGCTTCGGGGGGAGAAACACCGGGGAGCTGTTTTTT.

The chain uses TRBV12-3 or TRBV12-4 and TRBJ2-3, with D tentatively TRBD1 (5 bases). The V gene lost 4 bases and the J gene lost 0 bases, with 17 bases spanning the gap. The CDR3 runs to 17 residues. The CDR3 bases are TGTGCCAGCAGTTGGGGCCTGACAGATTATAGCACAGATACGCAGTATTTT. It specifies CASSWGLTDYSTDTQYF.

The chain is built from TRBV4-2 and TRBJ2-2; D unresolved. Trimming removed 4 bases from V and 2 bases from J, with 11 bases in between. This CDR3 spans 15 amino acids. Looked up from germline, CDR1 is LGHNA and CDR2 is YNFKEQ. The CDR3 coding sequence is TGTGCCAGCAGCCTCTCGCAGACCAACACCGGGGAGCTGTTTTTT. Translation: CASSLSQTNTGELFF.

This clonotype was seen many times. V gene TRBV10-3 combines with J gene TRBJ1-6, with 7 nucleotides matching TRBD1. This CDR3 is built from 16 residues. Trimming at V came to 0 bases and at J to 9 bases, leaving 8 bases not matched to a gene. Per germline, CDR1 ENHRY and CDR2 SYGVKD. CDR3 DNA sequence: TGTGCCATCAGTGAGTCGACAGGGCTACGGGTTTCACCCCTCCACTTT. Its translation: CAISESTGLRVSPLHF.

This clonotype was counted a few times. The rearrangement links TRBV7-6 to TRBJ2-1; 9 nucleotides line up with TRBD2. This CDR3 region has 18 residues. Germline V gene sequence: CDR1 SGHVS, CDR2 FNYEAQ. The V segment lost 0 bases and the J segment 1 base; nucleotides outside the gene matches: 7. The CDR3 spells CASSLASGGRLSYNEQFF. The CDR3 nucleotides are TGTGCCAGCAGCTTAGCTAGCGGGGGCCGCCTTTCCTACAATGAGCAGTTCTTC.

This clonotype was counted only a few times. For the CDR3, the DNA is TGTGCCAGCAGCTTAGGGACTCTAGCGGACTCCTACAATGAGCAGTTCTTC. Translating gives CASSLGTLADSYNEQFF. V and J are TRBV7-2 and TRBJ2-1; 7 bases are shared with TRBD2. The CDR3 extends over 17 amino acids. The germline CDR1 and CDR2 sequences are SGHTA and FQGNSA. The ends lost 1 base at V and 0 bases at J; junction bases unmatched: 6.

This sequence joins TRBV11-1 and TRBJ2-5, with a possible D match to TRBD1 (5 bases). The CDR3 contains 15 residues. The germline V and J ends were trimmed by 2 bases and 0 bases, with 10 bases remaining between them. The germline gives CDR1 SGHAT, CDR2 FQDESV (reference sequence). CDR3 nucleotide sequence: TGTGCCAGCAGCTTATTCACGACAGACCAAGAGACCCAGTACTTC. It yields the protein CASSLFTTDQETQYF.

The CDR3 coding sequence is TGTGCCAGCAGGATCCCACTAGCGGGGGGCCACAATGAGCAGTTCTTC. It is translated as CASRIPLAGGHNEQFF. The chain carries TRBV28 and TRBJ2-1; 12 positions match TRBD2. V lost 6 bases, J lost 5 bases, and 8 bases stayed unmatched. CDR1 and CDR2 from the germline V gene are MDHEN and SYDVKM. The CDR3 spans 16 residues.

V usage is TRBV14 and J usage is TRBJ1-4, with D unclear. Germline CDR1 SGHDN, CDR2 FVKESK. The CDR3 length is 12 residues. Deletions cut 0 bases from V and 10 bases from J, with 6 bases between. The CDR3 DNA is TGTGCCAGCAGCCAAGATCGGGTAAAACTGTTTTTT. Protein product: CASSQDRVKLFF.

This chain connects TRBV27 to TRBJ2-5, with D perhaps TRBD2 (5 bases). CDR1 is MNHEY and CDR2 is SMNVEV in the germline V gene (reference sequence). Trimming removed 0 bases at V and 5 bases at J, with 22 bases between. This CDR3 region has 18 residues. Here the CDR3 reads CASSLSIREAAKMETQYF. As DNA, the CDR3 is TGTGCCAGCAGTTTATCGATCCGGGAAGCTGCTAAGATGGAGACCCAGTACTTC.

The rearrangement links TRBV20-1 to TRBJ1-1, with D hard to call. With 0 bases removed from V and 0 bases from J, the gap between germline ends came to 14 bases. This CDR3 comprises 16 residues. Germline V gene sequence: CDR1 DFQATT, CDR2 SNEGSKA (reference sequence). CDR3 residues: CSARDLSTGMNTEAFF. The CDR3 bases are TGCAGTGCTAGAGATCTTTCAACGGGGATGAACACTGAAGCTTTCTTT.

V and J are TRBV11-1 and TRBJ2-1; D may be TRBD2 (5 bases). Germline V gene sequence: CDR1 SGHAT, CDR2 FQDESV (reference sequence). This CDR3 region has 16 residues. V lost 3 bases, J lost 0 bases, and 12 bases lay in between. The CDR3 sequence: CASSLPRAGSYNEQFF. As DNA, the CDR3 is TGTGCCAGCAGCTTGCCTAGGGCGGGCTCCTACAATGAGCAGTTCTTC. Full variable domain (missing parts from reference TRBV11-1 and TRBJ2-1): EAEVAQSPRYKITEKSQAVAFWCDPISGHATLYWYRQILGQGPELLVQFQDESVVDDSQLPKDRFSAERLKGVDSTLKIQPAELGDSAMYLCASSLPRAGSYNEQFFGPGTRLTVL.

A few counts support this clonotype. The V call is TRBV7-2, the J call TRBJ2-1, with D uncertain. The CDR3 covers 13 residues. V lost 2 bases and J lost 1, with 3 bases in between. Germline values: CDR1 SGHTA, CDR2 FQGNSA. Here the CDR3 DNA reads TGTGCCAGCAGCTTATGGTCCTACAATGAGCAGTTCTTC. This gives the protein CASSLWSYNEQFF.

Written as DNA, the CDR3 is TGCAGTGCTAGAGGCCCGGACCGTTTGGAGACCCAGTACTTC. Residues: CSARGPDRLETQYF. This chain connects TRBV20-1 to TRBJ2-5, with D unclear. The CDR3 loop spans 14 amino acids. Germline V gene lookup returns CDR1 DFQATT and CDR2 SNEGSKA (reference sequence). Trimming took 1 base from V and 5 from J, leaving 14 bases between them.

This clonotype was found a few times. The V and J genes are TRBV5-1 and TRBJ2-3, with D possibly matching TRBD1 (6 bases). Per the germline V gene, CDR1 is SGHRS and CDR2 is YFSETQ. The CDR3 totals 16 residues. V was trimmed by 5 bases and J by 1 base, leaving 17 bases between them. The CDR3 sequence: CASSIARDTRTDTQYF. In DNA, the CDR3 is TGCGCCAGCAGTATAGCCCGGGACACCCGCACAGATACGCAGTATTTT.

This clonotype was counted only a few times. DNA for the CDR3: TGTGCCAGCAGCCCGAGGGCTGGGGCCACAGATACGCAGTATTTT. Residues: CASSPRAGATDTQYF. The V gene is TRBV7-8, the J gene TRBJ2-3; perhaps D is TRBD1 or TRBD2 (5 bases each). Per germline, CDR1 SGHVS and CDR2 FQNEAQ. The CDR3 extends over 15 amino acids. V was cut by 5 bases and J by 2 bases, with 14 bases left in between.

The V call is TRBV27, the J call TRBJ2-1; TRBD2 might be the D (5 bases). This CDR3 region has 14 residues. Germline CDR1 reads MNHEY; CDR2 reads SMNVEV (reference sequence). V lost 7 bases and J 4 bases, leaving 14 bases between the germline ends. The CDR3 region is CASTPPGKYNEQFF. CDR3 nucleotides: TGTGCCAGCACCCCTCCCGGGAAGTACAATGAGCAGTTCTTC.

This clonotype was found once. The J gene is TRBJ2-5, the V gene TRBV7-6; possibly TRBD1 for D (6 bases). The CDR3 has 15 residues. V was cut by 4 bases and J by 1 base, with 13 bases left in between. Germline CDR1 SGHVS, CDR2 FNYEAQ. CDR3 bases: TGTGCCAGCAGCTCGCCCACACAGGGCCAAGAGACCCAGTACTTC. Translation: CASSSPTQGQETQYF. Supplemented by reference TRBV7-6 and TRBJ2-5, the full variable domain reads GAGVSQSPRYKVTKRGQDVALRCDPISGHVSLYWYRQALGQGPEFLTYFNYEAQQDKSGLPNDRFSAERPEGSISTLTIQRTEQRDSAMYRCASSSPTQGQETQYFGPGTRLLVL.

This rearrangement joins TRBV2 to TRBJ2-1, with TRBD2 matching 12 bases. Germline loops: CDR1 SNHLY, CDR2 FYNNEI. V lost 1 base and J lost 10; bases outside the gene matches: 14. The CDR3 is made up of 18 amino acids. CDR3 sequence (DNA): TGTGCCAGCAGTGAAGAGCCGGGCCTAGCGGGGGGGCGAGGAGAGCAGTTCTTC. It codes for CASSEEPGLAGGRGEQFF.

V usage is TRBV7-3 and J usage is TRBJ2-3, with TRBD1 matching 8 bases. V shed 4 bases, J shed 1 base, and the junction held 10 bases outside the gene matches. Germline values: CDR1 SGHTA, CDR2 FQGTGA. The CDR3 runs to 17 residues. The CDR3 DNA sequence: TGTGCCAGCAGCTCGAGACCCAGGGGGCCCCGCACAGATACGCAGTATTTT. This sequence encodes CASSSRPRGPRTDTQYF.

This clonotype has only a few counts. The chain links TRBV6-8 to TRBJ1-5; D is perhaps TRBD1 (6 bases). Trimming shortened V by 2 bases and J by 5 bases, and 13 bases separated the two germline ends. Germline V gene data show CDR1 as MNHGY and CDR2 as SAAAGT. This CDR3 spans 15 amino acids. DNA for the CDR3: TGTGCCAGCAGTTACGATGCGGGGGGCTATCAGCCCCAGCATTTT. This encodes CASSYDAGGYQPQHF.

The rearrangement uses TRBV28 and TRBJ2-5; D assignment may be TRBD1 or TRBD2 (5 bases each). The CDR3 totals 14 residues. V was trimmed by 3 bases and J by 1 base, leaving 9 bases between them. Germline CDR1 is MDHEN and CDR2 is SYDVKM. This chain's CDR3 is CASSFGDVQETQYF. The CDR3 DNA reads TGTGCCAGCAGTTTCGGGGACGTCCAAGAGACCCAGTACTTC.